Each of the 6 T cell receptor beta chains below was sequenced from the same sample in a study of Ad26.COV2.S vaccination and SARS-CoV-2 variants. Treatment specified: approximately 18 received Ad26.COV2.S at low or high dose, single or two shots; roughly 5 received placebo; per-sample allocation not given. Samples analyzed were those drawn on day 63 after the first vaccine or placebo injection. Method: immunoSEQ multiplex PCR; TCRdb's copy keeps in-frame clones and lacks some. The table lists some 300,000 clones, 86% of them singletons. The source was peripheral blood, collected in a trial of Ad26.COV2.S vaccine versus placebo. These receptors were taken from a person between 18 and 60 years old who received the Ad26.COV2.S COVID-19 vaccine or a placebo.

The V and J genes are TRBV6-2 or TRBV6-3 and TRBJ2-3; D call uncertain. The CDR3 is made up of 14 amino acids. Germline V gene data show CDR1 as MNHEY and CDR2 as SVGEGT. The ends were cut back, 2 bases at V and 2 bases at J, with 8 bases in the middle. CDR3 amino acids: CASSYDSSTDTQYF. In DNA, the CDR3 is TGTGCCAGCAGTTACGATAGTTCCACAGATACGCAGTATTTT.

The V call is TRBV24-1, the J call TRBJ1-2; D is undetermined. Germline V gives CDR1 KGHDR, CDR2 SFDVKD. V lost 2 bases, J lost 8 bases, and 14 bases lay in between. The length of the CDR3 is 14 residues. The CDR3 DNA reads as TGTGCCACCAGTGATTCTCGCAACTCGGGGGGCTACACCTTC. Encoded protein: CATSDSRNSGGYTF.

In this sample, this clone turned up a few times. The chain recombines TRBV27 with TRBJ1-2; D is unclear. Trimming pared 5 bases from V and 3 bases from J, leaving 10 bases between. CDR1 and CDR2 (germline): MNHEY, SMNVEV (reference sequence). This CDR3 is 13 amino acids long. The CDR3 loop is CASSPATYYGYTF. CDR3 sequence (DNA): TGTGCCAGCAGTCCAGCGACATACTATGGCTACACCTTC.

The J gene is TRBJ2-5, the V gene TRBV3-1 (or the pseudogene TRBV3-2); D is undetermined. There are 18 residues in the CDR3. Trimming removed 2 bases from V and 1 base from J, with 20 bases in between. Germline CDR1 reads LGHDT; CDR2 reads YNNKEL (reference sequence). CDR3 protein: CASSQSRFSLESQETQYF. In DNA form, the CDR3 reads TGTGCCAGCAGCCAATCACGATTCAGCCTGGAATCCCAAGAGACCCAGTACTTC.

The V call is TRBV19, the J call TRBJ1-3; 8 nucleotides match TRBD1. CDR1 LNHDA and CDR2 SQIVND come from the germline V gene (reference sequence). V dropped 4 bases and J dropped 7; count of bases not matched to a gene: 18. This CDR3 spans 18 amino acids. The CDR3 protein is CASSTRSPDRGGINTIYF. The CDR3 DNA sequence: TGTGCCAGTAGTACGCGTTCCCCCGACAGGGGCGGGATCAACACCATATATTTT.

This chain connects TRBV7-3 to TRBJ2-2; 8 bases agree with TRBD1. V lost 0 bases to trimming and J lost 2 bases; unmatched junction nucleotides: 5. The V gene's germline CDR1 is SGHTA and CDR2 FQGTGA. The CDR3 has 17 residues. CDR3 amino acids: CASSLTYRGINTGELFF. In DNA, the CDR3 is TGTGCCAGCAGCTTAACTTACAGGGGGATTAACACCGGGGAGCTGTTTTTT.